This record covers a single TCR beta chain. This sample is drawn from a study of blood T cell repertoires in COVID-19. Whole-study context: COVID-19 samples, acute and convalescent, were from the United States, Italy and Spain. The analysed material was cDNA or gDNA that came from T cells, B-cell-depleted T cells, or PBMCs.

Original data processing: Using reference gene primer amplification, nucleated cell counts were estimated. Profiled with immunoSEQ multiplex PCR; TCRdb holds only in-frame clones, not every one. The D gene and trimming were derived from the DNA, and the V and J assignments and clone size from that table. This repertoire shows under 300,000 clones, approximately 90% found once; its top ten account for about 3%. The V and J ends lost 4 bases and 7 bases, in that order; junction bases with no gene match: 4. This CDR3 spans 13 amino acids. Germline assignment: CDR1 SGHDT and CDR2 YYEEEE. The sample consisted of PBMCs or T cells enriched from blood (not recorded which). The chain employs TRBV5-6 and TRBJ2-1; 8 positions match TRBD1. The sequence derives from a woman aged 45 to 65 who had recovered from COVID-19. The CDR3 bases are TGTGCCAGCAGCATAGACAGGGGTAATGAGCAGTTCTTC. Its protein is CASSIDRGNEQFF.